These T cell receptor beta chains were read from a single sample in a study of technical replicates of blood from several donors. The table came from immunoSEQ multiplex PCR; TCRdb's copy has only in-frame clones and leaves some out. The data hold 44,000 or so clones, with roughly 90% observed a single time. Sequencing used PBMCs. These receptors were taken from a human donor in good health. Some clones in this sample may be carry-over from other donors' samples. The CDR3 runs from the conserved cysteine through the conserved F or W. The order of the fields is clone size, J gene, CDR3 length, D gene, V gene, CDR3 DNA, CDR3 protein. A D gene is named only where the DNA matches it firmly. Size is omitted from some rows. Given values are once, few, many or a class for expanded clones.

>-|TRBJ2-3|13|TRBD1|TRBV7-9
TGTGCCAGCAGCAACAGGGGGCTAGATACGCAGTATTTT
CASSNRGLDTQYF
>-|TRBJ2-1|14|TRBD1|TRBV15
TGTGCCACCAGCACCGGGACAGGGGGTAATGAGCAGTTCTTC
CATSTGTGGNEQFF
>-|TRBJ1-2|13|-|TRBV18
TGTGCCAGCTCACCAGAGTCTAACTATGGCTACACCTTC
CASSPESNYGYTF
>-|TRBJ1-1|11|-|TRBV25-1
TGTGCCAGCTCACAGCACACTGAAGCTTTCTTT
CASSQHTEAFF
>-|TRBJ2-7|12|-|TRBV10-1
TGCGCCAGCAGGGGGAGCTCCTACGAGCAGTACTTC
CASRGSSYEQYF
>-|TRBJ2-2|16|-|TRBV6-6
TGTGCCAGCAGTTCTGCGGTATTCACGAACACCGGGGAGCTGTTTTTT
CASSSAVFTNTGELFF
>-|TRBJ2-3|13|-|TRBV7-8
TGTGCCAGCAGCTCCTCCGCTAGAGATACGCAGTATTTT
CASSSSARDTQYF
>-|TRBJ1-1|15|-|TRBV10-3
TGTGCCATCAGTGAGTCTCGACAAATGAACACTGAAGCTTTCTTT
CAISESRQMNTEAFF
>-|TRBJ2-3|15|-|TRBV25-1
TGTGCCAGCAGTGACCAGGGGGGCAGCACAGATACGCAGTATTTT
CASSDQGGSTDTQYF
>-|TRBJ2-3|14|-|TRBV5-1
TGCGCCAGCAGCTTCGCAGGGATGGAAGATACGCAGTATTTT
CASSFAGMEDTQYF
>-|TRBJ1-6|13|TRBD1|TRBV2
TGTGCCAGCACACGGACAGGGAATTCACCCCTCCACTTT
CASTRTGNSPLHF
>-|TRBJ1-1|17|-|TRBV2
TGTGCCAGCGGGTTTACCCTCCGGGGGGGGACGAACACTGAAGCTTTCTTT
CASGFTLRGGTNTEAFF
>many|TRBJ2-4|15|-|TRBV6-1
TGTGCCAGCAGTGAAGTAGTAGGGGATCAAAACATTCAGTACTTC
CASSEVVGDQNIQYF
>-|TRBJ1-6|18|-|TRBV4-1
TGCGCCAGCAGCCAAGTGGGTGGGGCCAGCTCCTATAATTCACCCCTCCACTTT
CASSQVGGASSYNSPLHF
>-|TRBJ2-7|14|TRBD2|TRBV5-1
TGCGCCAGCAGTCCCGGGACTAGAGATGACGAGCAGTACTTC
CASSPGTRDDEQYF
>-|TRBJ1-2|17|TRBD1|TRBV7-8
TGTGCCAGCAGTTCACCGCCGGGACAGGGGGTCAGCTATGGCTACACCTTC
CASSSPPGQGVSYGYTF
>-|TRBJ2-7|14|TRBD1|TRBV6-5
TGTGCCAGCAGTTTTGGACAGGGTATCGACGAGCAGTACTTC
CASSFGQGIDEQYF
>-|TRBJ2-5|13|TRBD1|TRBV7-9
TGTGCCAGCAGCGGGACAGGGGGAGAGACCCAGTACTTC
CASSGTGGETQYF
>-|TRBJ1-3|15|TRBD1|TRBV2
TGTGCCAGCAGCCCCCCGGGACAGGGGATGAACACCATATATTTT
CASSPPGQGMNTIYF
>-|TRBJ1-4|15|TRBD1|TRBV29-1
TGCAGCGTGCGGTCAGGGGGCCTTCCTAATGAAAAACTGTTTTTT
CSVRSGGLPNEKLFF
>-|TRBJ2-5|15|-|TRBV5-1
TGCGCCAGCAGCTTGGTCTCAGCGACCGAAGAGACCCAGTACTTC
CASSLVSATEETQYF
>-|TRBJ2-7|15|-|TRBV10-3
TGTGCCATCAGTGAGGGGGGCCTCGGAAACTACGAGCAGTACTTC
CAISEGGLGNYEQYF
>-|TRBJ2-5|16|-|TRBV5-1
TGCGCCAGCACCCTTGGCCTCCCCCAAACGGGGGAGACCCAGTACTTC
CASTLGLPQTGETQYF
>-|TRBJ1-2|18|-|TRBV5-1
TGCGCCAGCAGCGCCCAAACTACAGGGTTTCGGATTATTTATGGCTACACCTTC
CASSAQTTGFRIIYGYTF
>-|TRBJ1-5|13|-|TRBV4-3
TGCGCCAGCAGCCAAGAATTTTCGGAGCCCCAGCATTTT
CASSQEFSEPQHF
>-|TRBJ2-5|12|-|TRBV2
TGTGCCAGCAGTGAATCCGGGGAGACCCAGTACTTC
CASSESGETQYF
>-|TRBJ1-3|16|TRBD1|TRBV4-1
TGCGCCAGCAGCCCGCCCGGACAGGGCTTCCGAAACACCATATATTTT
CASSPPGQGFRNTIYF
>-|TRBJ1-6|16|TRBD1|TRBV6-5
TGTGCCAGCAGTTTGGTCGGTTGGGACAGCAATTCACCCCTCCACTTT
CASSLVGWDSNSPLHF
>once|TRBJ1-3|13|-|TRBV30
TGTGCCTGGAAAGCAGGGGCCGGAAACACCATATATTTT
CAWKAGAGNTIYF
>-|TRBJ2-7|14|-|TRBV18
TGTGCCAGCTCACCACCGGGCGGGGTGAGGGAGCAGTACTTC
CASSPPGGVREQYF
>-|TRBJ2-7|17|TRBD2|TRBV4-3
TGCGCCAGCAGCCAAGATTGGCTAGCGGGGAGCTCCTACGAGCAGTACTTC
CASSQDWLAGSSYEQYF